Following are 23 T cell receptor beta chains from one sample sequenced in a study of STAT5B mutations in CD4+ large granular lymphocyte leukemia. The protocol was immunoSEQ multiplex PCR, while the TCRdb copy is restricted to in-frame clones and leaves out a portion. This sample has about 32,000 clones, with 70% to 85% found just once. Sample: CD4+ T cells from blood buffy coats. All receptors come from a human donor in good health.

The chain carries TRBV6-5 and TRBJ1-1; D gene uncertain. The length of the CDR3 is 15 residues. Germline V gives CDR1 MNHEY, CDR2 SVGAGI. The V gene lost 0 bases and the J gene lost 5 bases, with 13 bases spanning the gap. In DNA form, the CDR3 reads TGTGCCAGCAGTTACTCGCCAGGAAGATATACTGAAGCTTTCTTT. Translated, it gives CASSYSPGRYTEAFF.

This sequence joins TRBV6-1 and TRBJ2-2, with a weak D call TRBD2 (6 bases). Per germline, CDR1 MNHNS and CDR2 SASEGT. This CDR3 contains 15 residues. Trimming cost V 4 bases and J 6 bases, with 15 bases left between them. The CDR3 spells CASSVGGPGAGELFF. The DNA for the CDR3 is TGTGCCAGCAGTGTGGGCGGGCCGGGGGCCGGGGAGCTGTTTTTT.

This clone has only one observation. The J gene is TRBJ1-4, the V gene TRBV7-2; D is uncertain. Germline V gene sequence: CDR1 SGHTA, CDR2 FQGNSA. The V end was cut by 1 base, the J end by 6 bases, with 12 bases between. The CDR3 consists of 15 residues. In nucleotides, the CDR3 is TGTGCCAGCAGCTTAGTACCCCCGACGGATGAAAAACTGTTTTTT. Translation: CASSLVPPTDEKLFF. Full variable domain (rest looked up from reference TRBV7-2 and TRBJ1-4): GAGVSQSPSNKVTEKGKDVELRCDPISGHTALYWYRQSLGQGLEFLIYFQGNSAPDKSGLPSDRFSAERTGGSVSTLTIQRTQQEDSAVYLCASSLVPPTDEKLFFGSGTQLSVL.

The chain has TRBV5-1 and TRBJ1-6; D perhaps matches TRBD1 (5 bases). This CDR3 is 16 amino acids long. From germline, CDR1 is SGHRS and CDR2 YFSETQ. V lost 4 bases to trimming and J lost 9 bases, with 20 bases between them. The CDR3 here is CASSRSSGLMGSPLHF. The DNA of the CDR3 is TGCGCCAGCAGCCGCTCCTCGGGACTCATGGGTTCACCCCTCCACTTT.

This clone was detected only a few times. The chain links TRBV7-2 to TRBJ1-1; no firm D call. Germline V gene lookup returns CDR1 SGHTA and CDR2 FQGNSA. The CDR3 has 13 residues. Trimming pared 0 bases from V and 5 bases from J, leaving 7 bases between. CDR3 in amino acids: CASSLAAGTEAFF. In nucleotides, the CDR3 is TGTGCCAGCAGCTTAGCAGCGGGAACTGAAGCTTTCTTT.

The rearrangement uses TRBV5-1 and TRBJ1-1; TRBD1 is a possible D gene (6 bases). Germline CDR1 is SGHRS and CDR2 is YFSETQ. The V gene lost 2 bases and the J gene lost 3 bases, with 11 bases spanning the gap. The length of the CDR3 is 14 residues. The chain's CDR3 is CASSFRGVDTEAFF. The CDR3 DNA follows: TGCGCCAGCAGCTTCAGGGGTGTGGACACTGAAGCTTTCTTT. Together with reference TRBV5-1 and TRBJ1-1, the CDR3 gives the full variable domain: KAGVTQTPRYLIKTRGQQVTLSCSPISGHRSVSWYQQTPGQGLQFLFEYFSETQRNKGNFPGRFSGRQFSNSRSEMNVSTLELGDSALYLCASSFRGVDTEAFFGQGTRLTVV.

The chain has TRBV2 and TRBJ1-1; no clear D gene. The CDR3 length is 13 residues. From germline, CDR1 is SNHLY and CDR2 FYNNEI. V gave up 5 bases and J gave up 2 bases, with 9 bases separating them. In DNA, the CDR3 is TGTGCCAGCAGTTTTCAGGTAAACACTGAAGCTTTCTTT. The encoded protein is CASSFQVNTEAFF.

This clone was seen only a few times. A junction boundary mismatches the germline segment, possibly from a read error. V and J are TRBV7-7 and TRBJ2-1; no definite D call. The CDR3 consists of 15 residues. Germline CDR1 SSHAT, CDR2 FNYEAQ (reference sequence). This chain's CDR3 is CASSPPTGSYNEQFF. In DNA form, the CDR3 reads TGTGCTAGCAGCCCCCCGACGGGTTCCTACAATGAGCAGTTCTTC.

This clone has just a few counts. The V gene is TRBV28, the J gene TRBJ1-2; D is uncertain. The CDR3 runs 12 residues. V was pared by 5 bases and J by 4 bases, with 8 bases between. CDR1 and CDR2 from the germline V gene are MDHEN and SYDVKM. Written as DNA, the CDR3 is TGTGCCAGCAGTCCGGAGGGCTATGGCTACACCTTC. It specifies CASSPEGYGYTF.

CDR3 sequence reads: CASSLALVGGISGNTIYF. Written as DNA, the CDR3 is TGTGCCAGCAGCTTAGCGCTGGTAGGGGGCATCTCTGGAAACACCATATATTTT. This chain uses TRBV7-9 with TRBJ1-3; 7 nucleotides agree with TRBD1. Germline V gene data show CDR1 as SEHNR and CDR2 as FQNEAQ (reference sequence). The junction had 8 bases not matched to a gene; V was cut back by 0 bases and J by 0 bases. The CDR3 runs to 18 residues.

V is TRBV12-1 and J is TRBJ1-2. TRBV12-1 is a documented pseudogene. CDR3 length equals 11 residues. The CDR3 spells CASSFEGGYTF. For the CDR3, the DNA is TGTGCCAGCAGCTTTGAGGGTGGCTACACCTTC.

The CDR3 protein is CASSSRLATINGYTF. The CDR3 DNA sequence: TGTGCCAGCAGCAGCCGTTTAGCGACGATTAATGGCTACACCTTC. The rearrangement uses TRBV7-2 and TRBJ1-2; D gene unclear. Looked up from germline, CDR1 is SGHTA and CDR2 is FQGNSA. V was clipped by 5 bases and J by 6 bases, with 19 bases between them. CDR3 length: 15 residues.

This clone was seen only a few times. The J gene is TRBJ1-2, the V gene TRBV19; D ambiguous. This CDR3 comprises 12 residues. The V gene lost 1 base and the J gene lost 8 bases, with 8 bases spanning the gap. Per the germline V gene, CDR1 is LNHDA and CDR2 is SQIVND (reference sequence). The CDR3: CASSIGLKGYTF. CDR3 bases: TGTGCCAGTAGTATAGGTTTGAAAGGCTACACCTTC.

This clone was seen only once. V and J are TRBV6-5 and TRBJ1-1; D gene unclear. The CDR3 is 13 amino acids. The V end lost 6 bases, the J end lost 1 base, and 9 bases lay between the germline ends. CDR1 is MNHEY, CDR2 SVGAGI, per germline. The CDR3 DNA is TGTGCCAGCAGGCGGGCGCCGAACACTGAAGCTTTCTTT. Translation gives CASRRAPNTEAFF.

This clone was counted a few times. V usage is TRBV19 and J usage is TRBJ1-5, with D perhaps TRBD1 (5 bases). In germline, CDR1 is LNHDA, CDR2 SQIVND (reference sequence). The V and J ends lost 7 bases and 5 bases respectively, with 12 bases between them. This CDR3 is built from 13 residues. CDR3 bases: TGTGCCAGTACGACAGTTACTCATCAGCCCCAGCATTTT. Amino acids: CASTTVTHQPQHF. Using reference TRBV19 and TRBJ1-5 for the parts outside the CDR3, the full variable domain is DGGITQSPKYLFRKEGQNVTLSCEQNLNHDAMYWYRQDPGQGLRLIYYSQIVNDFQKGDIAEGYSVSREKKESFPLTVTSAQKNPTAFYLCASTTVTHQPQHFGDGTRLSIL.

CDR3 DNA: TGTGCCAGCAGTGAGAGACAGGTTATCAATCAGCCCCAGCATTTT. Translating gives CASSERQVINQPQHF. V gene TRBV2 combines with J gene TRBJ1-5; D is perhaps TRBD1 (6 bases). Germline V gene lookup returns CDR1 SNHLY and CDR2 FYNNEI. Trimming stripped 3 bases from V and 3 bases from J, with 12 bases between. The CDR3 has 15 residues.

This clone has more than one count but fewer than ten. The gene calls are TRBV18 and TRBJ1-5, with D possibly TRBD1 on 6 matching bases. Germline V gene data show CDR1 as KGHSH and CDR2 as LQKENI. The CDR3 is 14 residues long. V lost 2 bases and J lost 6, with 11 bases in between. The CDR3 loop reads CASSPLGASQPQHF. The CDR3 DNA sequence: TGTGCCAGCTCACCATTGGGGGCGAGTCAGCCCCAGCATTTT.

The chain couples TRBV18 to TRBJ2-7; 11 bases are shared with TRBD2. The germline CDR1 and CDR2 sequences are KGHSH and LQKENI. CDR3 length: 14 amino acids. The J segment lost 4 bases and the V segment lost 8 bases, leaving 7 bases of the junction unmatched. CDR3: CASARSGGEYEQYF. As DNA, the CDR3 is TGTGCCAGCGCCCGTAGCGGGGGGGAGTACGAGCAGTACTTC.

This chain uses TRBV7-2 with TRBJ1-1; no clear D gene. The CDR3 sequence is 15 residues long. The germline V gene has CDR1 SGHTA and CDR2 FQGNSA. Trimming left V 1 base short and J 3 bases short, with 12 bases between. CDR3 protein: CASSLEGAGYTEAFF. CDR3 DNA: TGTGCCAGCAGCTTAGAAGGTGCCGGGTACACTGAAGCTTTCTTT.

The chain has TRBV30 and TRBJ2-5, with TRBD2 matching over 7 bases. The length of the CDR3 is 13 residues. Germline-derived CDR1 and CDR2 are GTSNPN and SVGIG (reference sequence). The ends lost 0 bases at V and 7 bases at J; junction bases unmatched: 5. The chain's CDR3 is CAWSVAGSGTQYF. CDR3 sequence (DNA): TGTGCCTGGAGTGTAGCGGGATCCGGGACCCAGTACTTC.

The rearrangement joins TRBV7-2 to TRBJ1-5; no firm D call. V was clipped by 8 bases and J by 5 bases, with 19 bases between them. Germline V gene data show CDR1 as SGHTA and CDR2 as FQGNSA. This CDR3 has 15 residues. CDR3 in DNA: TGTGCCAGCGAAGCGAACAGCGGTGGAGATCAGCCCCAGCATTTT. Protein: CASEANSGGDQPQHF.

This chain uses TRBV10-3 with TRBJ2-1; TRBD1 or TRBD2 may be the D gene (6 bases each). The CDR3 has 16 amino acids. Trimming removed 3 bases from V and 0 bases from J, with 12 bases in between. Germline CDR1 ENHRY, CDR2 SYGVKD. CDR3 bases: TGTGCCATCAGTGAAGGAGGGGGAGGCTCCTACAATGAGCAGTTCTTC. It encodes CAISEGGGGSYNEQFF.

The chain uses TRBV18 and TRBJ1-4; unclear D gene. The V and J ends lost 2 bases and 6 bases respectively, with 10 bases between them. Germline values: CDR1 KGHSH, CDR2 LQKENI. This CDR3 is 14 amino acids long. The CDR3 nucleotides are TGTGCCAGCTCACCAGGGCAGGCTGATGAAAAACTGTTTTTT. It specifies CASSPGQADEKLFF. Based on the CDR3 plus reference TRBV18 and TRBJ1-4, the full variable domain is NAGVMQNPRHLVRRRGQEARLRCSPMKGHSHVYWYRQLPEEGLKFMVYLQKENIIDESGMPKERFSAEFPKEGPSILRIQQVVRGDSAAYFCASSPGQADEKLFFGSGTQLSVL.